Listed here are 28 T cell receptor beta chains from one sample, sequenced in a study of tumor-infiltrating lymphocytes in primary liver carcinoma. Co-extraction yielded RNA and DNA from 20-30 mg of unsorted bulk tissue. TCR beta cDNA was prepared out of around 460 ng total RNA by means of a constant-region primer. TCR beta libraries came from three nested multiplex PCR rounds using slightly modified ARM-PCR. TRBV1-TRBV30 forward primers and a C-beta reverse primer were used in the first two PCR rounds, which each ran for 10 cycles. Using its own MiXCR run on the multiplex PCR reads, TCRdb lists one record per CDR3 protein. The sample carries tens of thousands of distinct CDR3 sequences, approximately 70% recorded once. The sequenced sample was tumor-adjacent normal liver tissue. All receptors come from a middle-aged man with primary liver carcinoma and hepatitis B virus infection.

This clonotype was picked up many times. The V gene is TRBV6-1, the J gene TRBJ2-5; D remains ambiguous. Trimming took 1 base from V and 0 from J, leaving 12 bases between them. The germline gives CDR1 MNHNS, CDR2 SASEGT. This CDR3 has 16 amino acids. CDR3 nucleotide sequence: TGTGCCAGCAGTGAAGTTGTTCTAACGAACCAAGAGACCCAGTACTTC. It codes for CASSEVVLTNQETQYF.

Concerning this clonotype: A read error may produce the germline difference seen at one junction end. This chain connects TRBV6-5 to TRBJ2-7, with 10 bases aligning to TRBD2. The CDR3 runs to 15 residues. The germline V gene has CDR1 MNHEY and CDR2 SVGAGI. For the CDR3, the DNA is TGTGTCAGCTGTTATCGGGCTAGCGGGGGCTACGAGCAGTACTTC. It yields the protein CVSCYRASGGYEQYF.

This clonotype was recorded many times. J is TRBJ2-7 and V is TRBV28; D gene ambiguous. The CDR3 spans 14 residues. Germline CDR1 MDHEN, CDR2 SYDVKM. Trimming stripped 6 bases from V and 1 base from J, with 13 bases between. The CDR3 is CASRKTGRSYEQYF. The CDR3 nucleotides are TGTGCCAGCAGAAAGACGGGCCGATCCTACGAGCAGTACTTC.

Notes on this clonotype: No conserved phenylalanine or tryptophan is present at the end of the CDR3, so a read error is the likely explanation. The chain employs TRBV11-1 and TRBJ2-5; 7 nucleotides match TRBD1. Germline CDR1 is SGHAT and CDR2 is FQDESV (reference sequence). The length of the CDR3 is 14 residues. Trimming at V came to 9 bases and at J to 5 bases, leaving 12 bases not matched to a gene. CDR3: CASSGQVDVETQYY. The DNA of the CDR3 is TGTGCCAGTAGTGGACAGGTGGACGTGGAGACCCAGTACTAC.

This clonotype was detected once. One junction end disagrees with the germline gene, perhaps due to a read error. The rearrangement links TRBV5-1 to TRBJ1-1; D remains ambiguous. This CDR3 is 15 amino acids long. CDR1 is SGHRS and CDR2 is YFSETQ in the germline V gene. CDR3 coding DNA: TGCGCCAGCAGCTTGGTGGCAGTGACGGTCACTGGAGCTTTCTTT. Its protein is CASSLVAVTVTGAFF.

This clonotype was counted a single time. An end of the junction does not agree with germline; a read error may underlie this. The chain joins TRBV11-1 to TRBJ1-1; tentatively, D is TRBD1 (6 bases). This CDR3 region has 13 residues. In germline, CDR1 is SGHAT, CDR2 FQDESV (reference sequence). The CDR3 protein is CAISLVGDNEAFF. CDR3 in DNA: TGTGCCATCAGCTTGGTTGGGGACAATGAAGCTTTCTTT.

The chain has TRBV5-6 and TRBJ2-3; tentatively, D is TRBD2 (5 bases). V was shortened by 1 base and J by 8 bases, with 17 bases between the two germline ends. From germline, CDR1 is SGHDT and CDR2 YYEEEE. The CDR3 is 15 amino acids. The CDR3 protein is CASSLQAQAEGTQYF. The CDR3 bases are TGTGCCAGCAGCTTGCAAGCTCAGGCTGAGGGTACGCAGTATTTT.

Points on this clonotype: A much larger clone sits a single nucleotide away, making a read error possible. This chain connects TRBV2 to TRBJ1-4; 9 positions match TRBD1. V shed 4 bases and J 4 bases; nucleotides not matched to a gene: 4. The CDR3 spans 15 residues. Germline CDR1 and CDR2: SNHLY and FYNNEI. The CDR3 DNA sequence: TGTGCCAGCAGTGTACAGGGGGCAAATAATGAAAAACTGTTTTTT. Translating gives CASSVQGANNEKLFF.

The chain uses TRBV5-1 and TRBJ2-2, with D maybe TRBD2 (7 bases). Germline V gene data show CDR1 as SGHRS and CDR2 as YFSETQ. The V end was cut by 1 base, the J end by 1 base, with 29 bases between. This CDR3 is 22 amino acids long. This CDR3 reads CASSLRCASGGGVRENTGELFF. CDR3 sequence (DNA): TGCGCCAGCAGCTTGAGGTGCGCGTCGGGCGGGGGCGTCCGGGAGAACACCGGGGAGCTGTTTTTT.

In the case of this clonotype: Given a much more abundant clone one base away, this may be a read error. The chain joins TRBV7-9 to TRBJ2-3; D tentatively fits TRBD1 or TRBD2 (5 bases each). Germline loops: CDR1 SEHNR, CDR2 FQNEAQ (reference sequence). This CDR3 is 17 amino acids long. CDR3 DNA sequence: TGTGCCAGCAGCTTACCCCAGAGGGGACGTGGCACAGATATGCAGTATTTT. This encodes CASSLPQRGRGTDMQYF.

Remarks on this clonotype: The junction shows a germline mismatch at one end, possibly a read error. This sequence joins TRBV11-1 and TRBJ2-4; perhaps TRBD2 as D (6 bases). This CDR3 comprises 17 residues. Germline lookup yields CDR1 SGHAT and CDR2 FQDESV (reference sequence). This CDR3 is CAGSFPGTCGTRNIQYF. The CDR3 nucleotides read TGTGCCGGCAGCTTTCCCGGGACTTGCGGGACCAGAAACATTCAGTACTTC.

With regard to this clonotype: This likely comes from a read error, as the CDR3 has no conserved phenylalanine or tryptophan at its end. V usage is TRBV28 and J usage is TRBJ2-7, with 11 bases aligning to TRBD2. The germline CDR1 and CDR2 sequences are MDHEN and SYDVKM. The CDR3 is made up of 14 amino acids. The CDR3 DNA is TGTGTCAGCAGTTTTCTAGCGGGGGGCTACGAGCAGTACATC. Translated: CVSSFLAGGYEQYI.

This clonotype was recorded once. The junction and the germline gene differ at one end; a read error may be behind it. The CDR3 sequence is CASSLLGDRGREQYF. DNA of the CDR3: TGTGCCAGCAGTTTACTAGGGGACCGAGGTAGAGAGCAGTATTTC. The chain joins TRBV12-3 or TRBV12-4 to TRBJ2-7; D is perhaps TRBD1 or TRBD2 (5 bases each). This CDR3 is built from 15 residues.

This clonotype was seen just once. Lacking the conserved final phenylalanine or tryptophan, this CDR3 likely reflects a read error. The gene calls are TRBV28 and TRBJ1-2, with no clear D. Germline-derived CDR1 and CDR2 are MDHEN and SYDVKM. This CDR3 spans 16 amino acids. Trimming shortened V by 1 base and J by 0 bases, and 12 bases separated the two germline ends. The DNA for the CDR3 is TGTGCCAGCAGTTTATTTGCCGGGTCTTCTAACTATGGCTACACCCTC. It is translated as CASSLFAGSSNYGYTL.

This clonotype was counted once. A much bigger clone sits one base away, suggesting this may be a read error. The chain links TRBV28 to TRBJ2-5; D could derive from TRBD1 or TRBD2 (5 bases each). Germline-derived CDR1 and CDR2 are MDHEN and SYDVKM. The CDR3 has 15 amino acids. V dropped 8 bases and J dropped 5 bases, with 21 bases sitting between them. The CDR3 nucleotides read TGTGCCAGCTGGGGACGGGCTACGGTAGGGGAGACCCAGTACTTC. The encoded protein is CASWGRATVGETQYF.

Comments on this clonotype: A read error may account for a junction end that differs from germline. The rearrangement joins TRBV29-1 to TRBJ2-7, with D tentatively TRBD1 (7 bases). This CDR3 is built from 13 residues. In germline, CDR1 is SQVTM, CDR2 ANQGSEA. The CDR3 loop reads CSATGEAPCEQYF. As DNA, the CDR3 is TGCAGCGCTACAGGGGAGGCCCCCTGCGAGCAGTATTTC.

The genes are TRBV20-1 and TRBJ2-7; 9 nucleotides match TRBD2. This CDR3 is 13 amino acids long. V lost 6 bases to trimming and J lost 1 base; unmatched junction nucleotides: 4. Germline-derived CDR1 and CDR2 are DFQATT and SNEGSKA (reference sequence). This CDR3 reads CSAPSGKSYEQYF. The CDR3, as DNA: TGCAGTGCCCCTAGCGGGAAGTCCTACGAGCAGTACTTC.

About this clonotype itself: The junction differs from germline at one of its ends, possibly a read error. The CDR3 coding sequence is TGCGCCAGCAGCCAAGGAGCAGCGGGAGGAGGAGAGATCCAGTGCTTC. Its translation is CASSQGAAGGGEIQCF. The rearrangement joins TRBV4-3 to TRBJ2-5; TRBD2 matches at 9 bases. Germline V gene data show CDR1 as LGHNA and CDR2 as YSLEER. There are 16 residues in the CDR3.

Notes on this clonotype: A much more abundant neighbour one base away suggests this may be a read error. The rearrangement uses TRBV5-1 and TRBJ2-7, with D possibly TRBD2 on 5 matching bases. The CDR3 sequence is 16 residues long. The germline gives CDR1 SGHRS, CDR2 YFSETQ. In nucleotides, the CDR3 is TGCGCCAACAGCGGAACTTCCTCAGGATACTCCTACGAGCAGTACTTC. It codes for CANSGTSSGYSYEQYF.

Of note for this clonotype: Germline and junction disagree at one end, which may indicate a read error. The rearrangement joins TRBV6-2 or TRBV6-3 to TRBJ2-7; 11 positions agree with TRBD2. Germline-derived CDR1 and CDR2 are MNHEY and SVGEGT. This CDR3 spans 15 amino acids. The CDR3 region is CASSRRTSGHDEQYF. The CDR3 nucleotides read TGTGCCAGCAGCCGGCGGACTAGCGGGCACGACGAGCAGTATTTC.

This clonotype was seen just once. V is TRBV6-5 and J is TRBJ2-7; the D call may be TRBD1 or TRBD2 (5 bases each). The CDR3 consists of 13 residues. The germline CDR1 and CDR2 sequences are MNHEY and SVGAGI. The ends were cut back, 6 bases at V and 9 bases at J, with 18 bases in the middle. The CDR3 region has the DNA TGTGCCAGCAGATTGGGACCGAGGACGGGGCAGTACTTC. This sequence encodes CASRLGPRTGQYF.

This clonotype has just a few counts. Here the CDR3 omits its conserved ending phenylalanine or tryptophan, so a read error is the likely source. The rearrangement joins TRBV28 to TRBJ2-1; D remains ambiguous. This CDR3 region has 16 residues. The germline V gene encodes CDR1 MDHEN and CDR2 SYDVKM. V was trimmed by 7 bases and J by 6 bases, leaving 22 bases between them. The CDR3 protein is CASTVSSRPESNEQFL. As DNA, the CDR3 is TGTGCCAGCACGGTATCCTCCAGGCCCGAGTCCAATGAGCAGTTCTTA.

With regard to this clonotype: The junction departs from the called germline gene at one end, perhaps through a read error. This chain links TRBV11-1 with TRBJ2-1; D ambiguous. Per germline, CDR1 SGHAT and CDR2 FQDESV (reference sequence). CDR3 length equals 12 residues. CDR3 nucleotides: TGTGCCTGCGCAAGGGCCTACTATGAGCAGTTCTTC. Translating gives CACARAYYEQFF.

A note on this clonotype: This may be a read error: a much more frequent sequence differs by one nucleotide. The J gene is TRBJ1-4, the V gene TRBV7-9, with 8 bases fitting TRBD1. With 7 bases clipped from V and 6 bases from J, the junction kept 7 bases outside the gene matches. CDR1 is SEHNR, CDR2 FQNEAQ, per germline (reference sequence). This CDR3 is 14 amino acids long. The CDR3 spells CASNHDRGDEKLFF. Here the CDR3 DNA reads TGTGCCAGCAACCACGACAGGGGTGATGAAAAACTGTTTTTT.

This clonotype was found once. J is TRBJ1-1 and V is TRBV11-2; perhaps TRBD1 as D (5 bases). This CDR3 contains 15 residues. Germline loops: CDR1 SGHAT, CDR2 FQNNGV. Trimming left V 5 bases short and J 0 bases short, with 13 bases between. The CDR3 DNA reads TGTGCCAGCAGCACGCGCGCAGGGTTGAACACTGAAGCTTTCTTT. Protein product: CASSTRAGLNTEAFF.

This clonotype was seen ten or more times. The chain carries TRBV28 and TRBJ1-2; a possible D gene is TRBD1 (6 bases). CDR3 length: 13 residues. CDR1 and CDR2 (germline): MDHEN, SYDVKM. V was pared by 5 bases and J by 2 bases, with 9 bases between. The CDR3 DNA is TGTGCCAGCAGTAGACAGGCAAACTATGGCTACACCTTC. It codes for CASSRQANYGYTF.

The chain carries TRBV7-8 and TRBJ2-1; perhaps TRBD2 as D (5 bases). CDR1 SGHVS and CDR2 FQNEAQ come from the germline V gene. This CDR3 has 18 residues. The CDR3 DNA reads TGTGTCAGTAGCCCGCTTGGAGGCTCAGCGATCTCCTACAATGAGCAGTTCTTC. Protein sequence: CVSSPLGGSAISYNEQFF.

Points on this clonotype: This is likely a read error, given that the CDR3 carries no conserved phenylalanine or tryptophan at its end. This chain joins TRBV6-2 or TRBV6-3 and TRBJ1-5; tentatively, D is TRBD1 (6 bases). The length of the CDR3 is 15 residues. Germline values: CDR1 MNHEY, CDR2 SVGEGT. The CDR3 sequence is CTSCLDSYSNQPQHL. The CDR3 coding sequence is TGTACCAGCTGTTTGGACAGTTATAGCAATCAGCCCCAGCATTTA.